This TCR beta chain is drawn from a study of response to subunit inactivated influenza vaccine. Study observations and caveats: Each seasonal influenza vaccination, the authors suggested, recruits few new T cells.

Concerning this clonotype: Its antigen is as yet unknown.

TCRdb recomputed calls from the RT-PCR reads with MiXCR, one row per CDR3 protein. The table lists 590,000 or so distinct CDR3 sequences, about 14% of them singletons, with approximately 7.6% in the top ten. The clonotype comes from a middle-aged man who received an inactivated influenza vaccine. Source: PBMCs from blood, taken less than 15 days before vaccination.

Written as DNA, the CDR3 is TGTGCCAGCAGCTTAGCCGGGGTATTGAACACCGGGGAGCTGTTTTTT. It specifies CASSLAGVLNTGELFF. The chain couples TRBV7-8 to TRBJ2-2, with TRBD2 as a possible D gene (5 bases). This CDR3 region has 16 residues. Per the germline V gene, CDR1 is SGHVS and CDR2 is FQNEAQ. Between the trimmed V and J ends, which lost 0 bases and 1 base, there was a span of 9 bases.